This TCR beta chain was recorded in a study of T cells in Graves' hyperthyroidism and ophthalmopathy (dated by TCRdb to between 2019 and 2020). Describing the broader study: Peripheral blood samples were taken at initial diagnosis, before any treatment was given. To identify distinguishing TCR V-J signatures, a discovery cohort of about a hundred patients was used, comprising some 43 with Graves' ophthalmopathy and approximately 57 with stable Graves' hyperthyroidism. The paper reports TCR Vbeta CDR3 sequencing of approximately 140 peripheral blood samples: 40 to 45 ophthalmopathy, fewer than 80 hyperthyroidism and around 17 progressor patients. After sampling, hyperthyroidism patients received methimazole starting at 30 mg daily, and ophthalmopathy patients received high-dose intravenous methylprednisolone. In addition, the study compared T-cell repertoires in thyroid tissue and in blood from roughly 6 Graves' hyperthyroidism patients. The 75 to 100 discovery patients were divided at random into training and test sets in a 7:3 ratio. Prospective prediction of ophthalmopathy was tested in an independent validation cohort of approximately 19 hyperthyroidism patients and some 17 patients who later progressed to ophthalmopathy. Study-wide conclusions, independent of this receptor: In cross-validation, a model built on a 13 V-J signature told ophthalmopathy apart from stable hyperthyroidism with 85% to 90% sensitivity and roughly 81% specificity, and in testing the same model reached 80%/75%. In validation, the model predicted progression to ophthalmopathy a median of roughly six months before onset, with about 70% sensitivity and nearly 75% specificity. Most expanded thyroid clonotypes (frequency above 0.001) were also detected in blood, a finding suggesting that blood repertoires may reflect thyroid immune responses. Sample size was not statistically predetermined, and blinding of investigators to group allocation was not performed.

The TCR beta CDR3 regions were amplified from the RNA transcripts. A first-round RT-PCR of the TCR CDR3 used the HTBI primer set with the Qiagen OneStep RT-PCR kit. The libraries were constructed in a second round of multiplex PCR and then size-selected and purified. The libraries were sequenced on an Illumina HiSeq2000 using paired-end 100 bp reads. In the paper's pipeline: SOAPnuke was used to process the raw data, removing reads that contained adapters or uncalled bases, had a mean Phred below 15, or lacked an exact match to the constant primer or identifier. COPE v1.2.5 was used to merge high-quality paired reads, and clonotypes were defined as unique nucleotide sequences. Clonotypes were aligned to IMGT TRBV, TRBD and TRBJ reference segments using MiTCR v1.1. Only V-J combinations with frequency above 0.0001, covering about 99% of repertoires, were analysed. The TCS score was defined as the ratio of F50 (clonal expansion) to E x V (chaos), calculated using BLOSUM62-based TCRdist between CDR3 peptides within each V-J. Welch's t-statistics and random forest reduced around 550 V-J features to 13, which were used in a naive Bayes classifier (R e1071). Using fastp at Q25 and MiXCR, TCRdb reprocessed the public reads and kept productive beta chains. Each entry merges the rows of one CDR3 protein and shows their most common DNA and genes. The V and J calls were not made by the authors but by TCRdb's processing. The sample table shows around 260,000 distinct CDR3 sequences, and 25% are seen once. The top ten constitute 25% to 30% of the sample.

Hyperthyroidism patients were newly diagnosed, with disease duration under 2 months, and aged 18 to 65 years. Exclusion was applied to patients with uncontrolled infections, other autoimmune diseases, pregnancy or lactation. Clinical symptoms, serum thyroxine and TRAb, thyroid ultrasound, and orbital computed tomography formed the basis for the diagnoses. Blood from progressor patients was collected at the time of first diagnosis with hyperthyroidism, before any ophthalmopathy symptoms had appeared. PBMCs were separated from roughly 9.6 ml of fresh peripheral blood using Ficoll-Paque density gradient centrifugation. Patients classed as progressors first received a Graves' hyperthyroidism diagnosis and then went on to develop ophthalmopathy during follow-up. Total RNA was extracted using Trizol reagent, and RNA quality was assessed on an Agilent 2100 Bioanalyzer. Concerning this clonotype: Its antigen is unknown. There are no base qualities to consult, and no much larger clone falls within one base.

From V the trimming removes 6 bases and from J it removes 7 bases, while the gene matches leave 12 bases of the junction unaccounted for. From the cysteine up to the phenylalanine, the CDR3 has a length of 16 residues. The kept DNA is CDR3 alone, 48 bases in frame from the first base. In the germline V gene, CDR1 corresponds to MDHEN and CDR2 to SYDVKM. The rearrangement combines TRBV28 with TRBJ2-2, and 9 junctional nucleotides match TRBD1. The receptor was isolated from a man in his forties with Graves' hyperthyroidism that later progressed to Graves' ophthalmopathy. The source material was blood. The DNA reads TGTGCCAGCAGCGTGGGACAGGGAGGTTACAGCGGGGAGCTGTTTTTT. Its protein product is CASSVGQGGYSGELFF. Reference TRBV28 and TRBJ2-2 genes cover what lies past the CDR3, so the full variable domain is DVKVTQSSRYLVKRTGEKVFLECVQDMDHENMFWYRQDPGLGLRLIYFSYDVKMKEKGDIPEGYSVSREKKERFSLILESASTNQTSMYLCASSVGQGGYSGELFFGEGSRLTVL.